What follows is one T cell receptor (beta chain) and its context. Its target is unknown. The same CDR3 also results from other DNA sequences found in this sample. The source of the sample is a study of beta chain features in type 1 diabetes. The study reverse transcribed the entire isolated RNA, so it sequenced expressed TCRB transcripts. The repertoire was sequenced with immunoSEQ multiplex PCR; TCRdb's copy has only in-frame clones and lacks some. The data contain 300,000 or so clones, roughly 8.8% of them singletons. Study-level results: Researchers report that Type 1 diabetes patients had moderately but significantly shorter TCRB CDR3s across all four CD4+ subsets.

CDR1 SGHDN and CDR2 FVKESK come from the germline V gene. The CDR3 runs to 15 residues. J gave up 2 bases and V 6 bases, and 6 bases lay outside the gene matches. The source material was central memory CD4+ T cells from blood. V usage is TRBV14 and J usage is TRBJ2-5; TRBD2 matches at 10 bases. The sequence came from a man under 40 with type 1 diabetes. CDR3 DNA sequence: TGTGCCAGCAGTCCCCTAGCGGGGGCTCAAGAGACCCAGTACTTC. This encodes CASSPLAGAQETQYF.